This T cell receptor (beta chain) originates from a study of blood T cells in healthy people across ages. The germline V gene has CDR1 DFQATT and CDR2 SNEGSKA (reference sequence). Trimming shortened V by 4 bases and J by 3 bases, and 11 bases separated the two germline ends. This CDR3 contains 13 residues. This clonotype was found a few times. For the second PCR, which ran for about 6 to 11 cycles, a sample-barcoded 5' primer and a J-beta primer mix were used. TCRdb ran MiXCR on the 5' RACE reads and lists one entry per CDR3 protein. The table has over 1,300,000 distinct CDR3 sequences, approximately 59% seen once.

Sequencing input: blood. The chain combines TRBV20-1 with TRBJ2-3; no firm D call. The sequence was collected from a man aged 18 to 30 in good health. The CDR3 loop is CSATFDPTDTQYF. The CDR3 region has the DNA TGCAGTGCTACCTTTGACCCTACAGATACGCAGTATTTT.